This TCR beta chain was documented in a study of blood T cell repertoires in COVID-19. Sequencing was performed with immunoSEQ multiplex PCR; in TCRdb, only in-frame clones are kept and a portion is missing. This sample carries about 220,000 clones, about 80% of them seen once, and the ten largest clones take roughly 2.3%. In germline, CDR1 is SGHVS, CDR2 FQNEAQ. This CDR3 has 17 amino acids. J was trimmed by 1 base and V by 1 base; bases with no gene match: 4. This chain uses TRBV7-8 with TRBJ2-1; 10 nucleotides line up with TRBD2. This receptor was taken from a woman aged 60 to 75 with acute or convalescent COVID-19. What was sequenced was peripheral blood. CDR3 nucleotides: TGTGCCAGCAGCTTAGGGGCTAGCGGGGGTTCCTACAATGAGCAGTTCTTC. It translates to CASSLGASGGSYNEQFF.